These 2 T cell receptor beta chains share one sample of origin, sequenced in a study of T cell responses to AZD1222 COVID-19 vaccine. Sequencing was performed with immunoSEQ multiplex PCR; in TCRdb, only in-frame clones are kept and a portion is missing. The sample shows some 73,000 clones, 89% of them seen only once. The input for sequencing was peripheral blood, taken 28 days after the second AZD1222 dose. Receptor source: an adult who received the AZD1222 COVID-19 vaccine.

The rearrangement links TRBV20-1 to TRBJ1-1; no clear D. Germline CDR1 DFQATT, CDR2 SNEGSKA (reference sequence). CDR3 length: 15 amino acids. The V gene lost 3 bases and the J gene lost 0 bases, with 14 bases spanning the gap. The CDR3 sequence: CSASRSWGMNTEAFF. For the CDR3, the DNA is TGCAGTGCTAGTAGGTCCTGGGGTATGAACACTGAAGCTTTCTTT.

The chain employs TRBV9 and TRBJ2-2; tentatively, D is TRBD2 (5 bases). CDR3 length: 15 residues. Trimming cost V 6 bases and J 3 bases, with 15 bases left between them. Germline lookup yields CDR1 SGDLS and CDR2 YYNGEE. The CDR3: CASTSRGSHTGELFF. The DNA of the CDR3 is TGTGCCAGCACCTCCCGGGGATCGCACACCGGGGAGCTGTTTTTT. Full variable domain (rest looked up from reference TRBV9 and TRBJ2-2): DSGVTQTPKHLITATGQRVTLRCSPRSGDLSVYWYQQSLDQGLQFLIQYYNGEERAKGNILERFSAQQFPDLHSELNLSSLELGDSALYFCASTSRGSHTGELFFGEGSRLTVL.